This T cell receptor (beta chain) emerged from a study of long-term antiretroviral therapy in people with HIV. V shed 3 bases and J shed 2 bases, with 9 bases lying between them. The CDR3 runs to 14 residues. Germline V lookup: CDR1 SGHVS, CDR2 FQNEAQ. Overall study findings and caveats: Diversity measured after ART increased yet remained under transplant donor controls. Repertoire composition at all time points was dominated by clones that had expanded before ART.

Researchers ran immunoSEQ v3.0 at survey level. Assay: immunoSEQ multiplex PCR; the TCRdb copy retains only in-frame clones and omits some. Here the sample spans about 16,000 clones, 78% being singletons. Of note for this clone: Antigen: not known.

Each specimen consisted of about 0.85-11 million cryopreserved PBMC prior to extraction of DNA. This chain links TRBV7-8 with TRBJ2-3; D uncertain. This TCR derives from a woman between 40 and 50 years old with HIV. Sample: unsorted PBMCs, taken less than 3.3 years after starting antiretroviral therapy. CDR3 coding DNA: TGTGCCAGCAGCTTGTCGTTTTCCACAGATACGCAGTATTTT. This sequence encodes CASSLSFSTDTQYF.